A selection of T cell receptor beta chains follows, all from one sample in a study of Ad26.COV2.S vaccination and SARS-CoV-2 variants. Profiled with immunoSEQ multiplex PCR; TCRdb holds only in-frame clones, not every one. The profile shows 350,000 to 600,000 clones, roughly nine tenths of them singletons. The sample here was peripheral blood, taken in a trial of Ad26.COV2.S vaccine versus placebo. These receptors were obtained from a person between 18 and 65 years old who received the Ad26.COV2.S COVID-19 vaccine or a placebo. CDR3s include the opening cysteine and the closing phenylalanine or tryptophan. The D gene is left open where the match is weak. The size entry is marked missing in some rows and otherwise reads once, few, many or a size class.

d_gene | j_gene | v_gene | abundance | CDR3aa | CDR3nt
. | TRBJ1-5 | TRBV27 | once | CASSKGGLGYSNQPQHF | TGTGCCAGCAGCAAGGGTGGCCTTGGTTATAGCAATCAGCCCCAGCATTTT
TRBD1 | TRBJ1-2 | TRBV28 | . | CASSLIDRDGYTF | TGTGCCAGCAGTTTAATCGACAGGGATGGCTACACCTTC
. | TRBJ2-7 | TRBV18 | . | CASSPINAYEQYF | TGTGCCAGCTCACCTATCAACGCCTACGAGCAGTACTTC
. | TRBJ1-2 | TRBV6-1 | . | CASSEQSANYGYTF | TGTGCCAGCAGTGAACAATCCGCTAACTATGGCTACACCTTC
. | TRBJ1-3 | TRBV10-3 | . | CATQFLLVAEPTSGNTIYF | TGTGCCACTCAATTCTTGCTCGTGGCAGAACCTACCTCTGGAAACACCATATATTTT
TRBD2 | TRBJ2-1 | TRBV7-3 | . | CASSSASGGALEQFF | TGTGCCAGCAGCTCCGCTAGCGGGGGGGCCCTGGAGCAGTTCTTC
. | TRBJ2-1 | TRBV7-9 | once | CASSLVGKNNEQFF | TGTGCCAGCAGCTTAGTGGGCAAGAACAATGAGCAGTTCTTC
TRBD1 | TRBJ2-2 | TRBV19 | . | CASSDRGRTGELFF | TGTGCCAGTAGTGACAGGGGTCGGACCGGGGAGCTGTTTTTT
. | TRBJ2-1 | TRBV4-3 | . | CASSQDLARSYNEQFF | TGCGCCAGCAGCCAAGATCTCGCTAGGTCCTACAATGAGCAGTTCTTC
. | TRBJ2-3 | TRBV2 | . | CASSDRRQSTDTQYF | TGTGCCAGCAGTGACCGACGGCAGTCCACAGATACGCAGTATTTT
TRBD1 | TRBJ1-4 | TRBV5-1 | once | CASSLGQGAEKLFF | TGCGCCAGCAGCTTGGGACAGGGGGCTGAAAAACTGTTTTTT
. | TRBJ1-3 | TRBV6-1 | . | CASSEDTGHSGNTIYF | TGTGCCAGCAGTGAAGATACCGGCCACTCTGGAAACACCATATATTTT
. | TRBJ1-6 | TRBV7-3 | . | CASSLREARDGHNSPLHF | TGTGCCAGCAGCTTAAGGGAAGCCAGGGACGGGCACAATTCACCCCTCCACTTT
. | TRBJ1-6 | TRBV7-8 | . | CASSSGGLGSPTPLHF | TGTGCCAGCAGCTCGGGGGGGTTGGGGTCACCGACACCCCTCCACTTT
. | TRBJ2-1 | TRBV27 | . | CASSGPLGEQFF | TGTGCCAGCAGCGGGCCGTTAGGGGAGCAGTTCTTC
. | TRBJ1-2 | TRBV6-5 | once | CASSTWGDGYTF | TGTGCCAGCAGTACTTGGGGGGACGGCTACACCTTC
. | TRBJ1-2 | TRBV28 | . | CASLEQGTSNYGYTF | TGTGCCAGCCTCGAGCAGGGAACATCAAACTATGGCTACACCTTC
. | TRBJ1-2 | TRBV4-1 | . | CASSQVAWGASGYTF | TGCGCCAGCAGCCAAGTAGCTTGGGGGGCAAGTGGCTACACCTTC
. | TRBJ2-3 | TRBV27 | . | CASSLSRNTDTQYF | TGTGCCAGCAGTTTATCCAGAAACACAGATACGCAGTATTTT
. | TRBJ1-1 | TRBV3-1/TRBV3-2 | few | CASSLGPTEAFF | TGTGCCAGCAGCCTCGGGCCGACTGAAGCTTTCTTT
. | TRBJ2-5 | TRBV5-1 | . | CASSLGHQQETQYF | TGCGCCAGCAGCTTGGGACACCAGCAAGAGACCCAGTACTTC
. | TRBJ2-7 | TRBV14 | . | CASSHSTKQYF | TGTGCCAGCAGCCACTCTACGAAGCAGTACTTC
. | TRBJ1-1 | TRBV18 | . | CASSVSWEMNTEAFF | TGTGCCAGCTCAGTCTCCTGGGAAATGAACACTGAAGCTTTCTTT
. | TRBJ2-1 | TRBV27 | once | CASSEWGAGYNEQFF | TGTGCCAGCAGTGAGTGGGGGGCAGGCTACAATGAGCAGTTCTTC
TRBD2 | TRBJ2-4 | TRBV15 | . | CATSRGTSGTWDIQYF | TGTGCCACCAGCAGAGGGACTAGCGGGACCTGGGACATTCAGTACTTC
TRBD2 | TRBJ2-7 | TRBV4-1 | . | CASSLQTSGTISYEQYF | TGCGCCAGCAGCCTTCAAACTAGCGGAACTATCTCCTACGAGCAGTACTTC
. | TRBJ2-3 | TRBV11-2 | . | CASSLDRGPDTQYF | TGTGCCAGCAGCTTAGACCGGGGCCCAGATACGCAGTATTTT
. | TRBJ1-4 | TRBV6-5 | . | CASSHTIVEKLFF | TGTGCCAGCAGCCACACCATCGTTGAAAAACTGTTTTTT
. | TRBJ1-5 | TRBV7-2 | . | CASSFRWSGQPQHF | TGTGCCAGCAGCTTTCGGTGGTCTGGTCAGCCCCAGCATTTT
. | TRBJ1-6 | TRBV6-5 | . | CASSYSNQGKVSPLHF | TGTGCCAGCAGTTACTCGAACCAGGGGAAGGTTTCACCCCTCCACTTT
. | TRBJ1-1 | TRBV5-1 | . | CASSLEGHGGTEAFF | TGCGCCAGCAGCTTGGAAGGTCACGGTGGCACTGAAGCTTTCTTT
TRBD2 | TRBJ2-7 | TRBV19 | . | CASSIGLAGGYEQYF | TGTGCCAGTAGTATAGGACTAGCGGGAGGTTACGAGCAGTACTTC
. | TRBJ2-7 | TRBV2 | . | CAIKTRVRAEQYF | TGTGCCATCAAGACTAGGGTGCGGGCCGAGCAGTACTTC
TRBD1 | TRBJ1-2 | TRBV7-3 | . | CASSPGQGERYTF | TGTGCCAGCAGCCCCGGACAGGGGGAAAGGTACACCTTC
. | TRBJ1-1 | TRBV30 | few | CAWSHGGGISEAFF | TGTGCCTGGAGCCACGGTGGGGGTATCAGTGAAGCTTTCTTT
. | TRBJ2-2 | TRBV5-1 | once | CASSLDGTSGELFF | TGCGCCAGCAGCTTGGATGGGACATCCGGGGAGCTGTTTTTT
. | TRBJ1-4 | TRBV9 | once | CASSVGGQEEKLFF | TGTGCCAGCAGCGTTGGTGGGCAGGAAGAAAAACTGTTTTTT
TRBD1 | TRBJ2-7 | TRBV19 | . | CASSPGTGVVYEQYF | TGTGCCAGTAGTCCGGGGACAGGGGTCGTCTACGAGCAGTACTTC
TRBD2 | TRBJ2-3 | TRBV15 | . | CATSREKYSSGSTDTQYF | TGTGCCACCAGCAGAGAGAAGTATAGTAGCGGGAGCACAGATACGCAGTATTTT
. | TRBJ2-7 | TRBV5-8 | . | CASSSNPGFRYEQYF | TGTGCCAGCAGCTCTAATCCGGGCTTCAGGTACGAGCAGTACTTC